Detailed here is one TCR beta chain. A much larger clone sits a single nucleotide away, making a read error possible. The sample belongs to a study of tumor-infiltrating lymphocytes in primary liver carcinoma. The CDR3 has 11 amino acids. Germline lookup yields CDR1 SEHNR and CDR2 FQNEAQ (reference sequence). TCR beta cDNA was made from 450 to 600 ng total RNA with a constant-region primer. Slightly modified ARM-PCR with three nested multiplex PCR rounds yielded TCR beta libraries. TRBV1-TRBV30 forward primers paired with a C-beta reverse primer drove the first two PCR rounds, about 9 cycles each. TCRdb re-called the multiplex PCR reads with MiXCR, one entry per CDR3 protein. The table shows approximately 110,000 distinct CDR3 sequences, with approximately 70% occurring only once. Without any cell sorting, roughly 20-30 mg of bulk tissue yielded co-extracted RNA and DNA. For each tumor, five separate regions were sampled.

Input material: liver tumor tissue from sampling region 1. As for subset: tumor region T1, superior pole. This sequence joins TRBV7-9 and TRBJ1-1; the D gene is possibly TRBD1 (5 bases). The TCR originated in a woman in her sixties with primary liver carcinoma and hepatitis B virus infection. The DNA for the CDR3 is TGTACCAGCAGTTCAGGGACGACGGCTTTCTTT. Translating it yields CTSSSGTTAFF.